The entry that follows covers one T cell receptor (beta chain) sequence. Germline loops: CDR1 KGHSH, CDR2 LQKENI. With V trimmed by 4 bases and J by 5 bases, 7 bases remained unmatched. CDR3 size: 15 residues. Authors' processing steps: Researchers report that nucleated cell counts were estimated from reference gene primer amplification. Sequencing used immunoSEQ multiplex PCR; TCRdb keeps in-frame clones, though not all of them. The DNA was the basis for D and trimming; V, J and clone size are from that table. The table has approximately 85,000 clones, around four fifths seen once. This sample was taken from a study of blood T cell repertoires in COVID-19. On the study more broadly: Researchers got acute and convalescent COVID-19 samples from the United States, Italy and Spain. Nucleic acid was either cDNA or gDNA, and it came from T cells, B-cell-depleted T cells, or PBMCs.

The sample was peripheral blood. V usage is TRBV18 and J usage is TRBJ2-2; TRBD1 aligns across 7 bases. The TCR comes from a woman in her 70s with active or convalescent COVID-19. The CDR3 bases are TGTGCCAGCTCACGAACTCGACAGGGAACCGGGGAGCTGTTTTTT. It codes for CASSRTRQGTGELFF.